The T cell receptor (beta chain) described here comes from a study of T cells expressing NK-cell markers. Study results and caveats: Among a handful of donors, these clonotypes also ranked first in the CD3+CD56-NKG2C+ fraction.

This CDR3 has 18 residues. TCR beta cDNA was generated via 5'RACE template switching incorporating UMIs. TCRdb re-called the 5' RACE reads, yielding one record per CDR3 amino acid sequence without DNA. This sample's clone table lists 440,000 or so distinct CDR3 sequences. A remark on this clonotype: Its target is not known.

The sample taken for sequencing was blood T cells: a sorted CD56 or NKG2C T cell subset, CD4+ or CD8+ T cells, or bulk PBMC T cells (not recorded which). The receptor was isolated from a woman between 18 and 70 years old in good health. The chain joins TRBV12-3 or TRBV12-4 to TRBJ2-5; TCRdb's assignment of TRBD1 cannot be checked, as there is no DNA. This chain's CDR3 is CASSLKPFATGPQETQYF.